The 2 T cell receptor beta chains below were found in one sample sequenced in a study of CD8+ T cells in alopecia areata. Treatment given: oral pan-JAK inhibitor, 5-10 mg twice daily. RNA, once extracted, was reverse transcribed into cDNA for use as the sequencing template. This table comes from immunoSEQ multiplex PCR, and its TCRdb copy is limited to in-frame clones, with some not included. The sample has under 200,000 clones, approximately 57% seen once. The starting material was CD4+ T cells sorted from blood, obtained at week 24, from a patient treated with tofacitinib. Receptors were obtained from a human donor with alopecia areata.

J is TRBJ2-6 and V is TRBV11-1; D may be TRBD1 or TRBD2 (5 bases each). This CDR3 is built from 16 residues. CDR1 is SGHAT, CDR2 FQDESV, per germline (reference sequence). The V gene lost 3 bases and the J gene lost 0 bases, with 9 bases spanning the gap. Here the CDR3 reads CASSFGAASGANVLTF. The DNA for the CDR3 is TGTGCCAGCAGCTTCGGGGCAGCCTCTGGGGCCAACGTCCTGACTTTC. The full variable domain, completed using reference TRBV11-1 and TRBJ2-6, is EAEVAQSPRYKITEKSQAVAFWCDPISGHATLYWYRQILGQGPELLVQFQDESVVDDSQLPKDRFSAERLKGVDSTLKIQPAELGDSAMYLCASSFGAASGANVLTFGAGSRLTVL.

This chain links TRBV6-1 with TRBJ1-2; the match to TRBD1 covers 8 bases. CDR3 size: 16 residues. Trimming removed 3 bases from V and 0 bases from J; junction bases left unmatched: 6. Germline V lookup: CDR1 MNHNS, CDR2 SASEGT. The CDR3 protein is CASSDWTGRSNYGYTF. As DNA, the CDR3 is TGTGCCAGCAGTGACTGGACAGGGCGATCTAACTATGGCTACACCTTC.